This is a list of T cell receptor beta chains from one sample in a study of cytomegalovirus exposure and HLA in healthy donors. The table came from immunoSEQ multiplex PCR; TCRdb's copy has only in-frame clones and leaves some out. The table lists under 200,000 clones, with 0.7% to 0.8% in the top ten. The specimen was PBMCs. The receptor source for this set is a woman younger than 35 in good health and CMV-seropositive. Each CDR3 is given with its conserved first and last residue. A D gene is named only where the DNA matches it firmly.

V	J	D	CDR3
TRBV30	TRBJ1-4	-	CAWSVRSEVEKLFF
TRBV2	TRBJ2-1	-	CASSESPLYSYNEQFF
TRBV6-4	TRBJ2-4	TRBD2	CASSSFSGGASKNIQYF
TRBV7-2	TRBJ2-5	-	CASSLVFKETQYF
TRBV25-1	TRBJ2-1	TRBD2	CASSEYLAGEQFF
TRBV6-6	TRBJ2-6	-	CASSRSGQTGANVLTF
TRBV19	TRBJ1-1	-	CASSIGDFPNTEAFF
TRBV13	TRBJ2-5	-	CASSLTPGEETQYF
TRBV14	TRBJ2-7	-	CASSQGSYEQYF
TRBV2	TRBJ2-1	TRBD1	CASSADRGRNEQFF
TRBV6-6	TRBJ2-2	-	CASSYFGGELFF
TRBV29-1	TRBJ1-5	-	CSVEGRGHRRYSNQPQHF
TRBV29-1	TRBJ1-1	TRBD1	CSVEGTGGAGTEAFF
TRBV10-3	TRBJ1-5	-	CAISEWAGPGNQPQHF
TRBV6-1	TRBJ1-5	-	CASSEFPPQSGNQPQHF
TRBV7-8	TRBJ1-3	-	CASSSGVVGNTIYF
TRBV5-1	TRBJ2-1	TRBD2	CASSLAGGTYNEQFF
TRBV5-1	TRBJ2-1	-	CASSTSGNEQFF
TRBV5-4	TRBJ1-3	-	CASSNTGTTGNTIYF
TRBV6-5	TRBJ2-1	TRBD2	CASQGLASSYNEQFF
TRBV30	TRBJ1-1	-	CAWSAGGGDTEAFF
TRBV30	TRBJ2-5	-	CAWSPVGRETQYF
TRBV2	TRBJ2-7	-	CASRNQPGGSYEQYF
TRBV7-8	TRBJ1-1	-	CASSLVTWARAPEAFF
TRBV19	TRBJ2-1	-	CASSITPDRTRGGEQFF
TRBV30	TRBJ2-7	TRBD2	CAWSVHLGQRETYEQYF
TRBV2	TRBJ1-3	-	CASSRMGGSGNTIYF
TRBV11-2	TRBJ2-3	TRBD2	CASSSLAGGRDTQYF
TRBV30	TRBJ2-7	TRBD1	CAWSLGQGAYEQYF
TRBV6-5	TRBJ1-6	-	CASSLQGTLVDSPLHF
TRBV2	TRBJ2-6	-	CASSVWSSGANVLTF
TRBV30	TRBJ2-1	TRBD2	CAWSVLLAGKEQFF
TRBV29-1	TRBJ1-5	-	CSVVTDSNQPQHF
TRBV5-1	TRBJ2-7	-	CASSLAVGGTYEQYF
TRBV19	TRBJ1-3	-	CASSIGLSRYTIYF
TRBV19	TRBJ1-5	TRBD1	CASSRQGAFVQPQHF
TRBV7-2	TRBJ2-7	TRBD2	CASSPQRGGYEQYF
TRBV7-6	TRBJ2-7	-	CASSSQGKPYEQYF
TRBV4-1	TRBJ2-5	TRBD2	CASSQVAGLAGVETQYF
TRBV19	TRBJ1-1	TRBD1	CASSMGTGPTEAFF
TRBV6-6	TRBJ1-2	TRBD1	CASNVDRVRPNYGYTF
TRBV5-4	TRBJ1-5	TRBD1	CASSRTGSNQPQHF
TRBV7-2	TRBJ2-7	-	CASGSGIWYEQYF
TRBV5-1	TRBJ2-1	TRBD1	CASSSTGGREQFF
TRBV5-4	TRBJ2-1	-	CASSNLSHEQFF
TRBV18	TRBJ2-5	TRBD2	CASSPIAGEAETQYF
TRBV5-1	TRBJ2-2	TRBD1	CASSLRGPGTGELFF
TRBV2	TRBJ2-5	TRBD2	CASSDLTSGSRYF
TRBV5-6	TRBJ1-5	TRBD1	CASSARDRGSNQPQHF
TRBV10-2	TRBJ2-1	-	CASTLTTNYNEQFF
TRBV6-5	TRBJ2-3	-	CASRSLRDTQYF